Sequencing of this T cell receptor (beta chain) was carried out in a study of blood T cell repertoires in COVID-19. CDR1 is SGHNT and CDR2 is YYREEE in the germline V gene (reference sequence). This CDR3 is built from 15 residues. V shed 0 bases and J 8 bases; nucleotides not matched to a gene: 5. Using immunoSEQ multiplex PCR, the repertoire was profiled, and TCRdb retains in-frame clones only, with some absent. The sample lists roughly 230,000 clones; 82% were seen once. This clone showed up just a few times. The source is a woman in her sixties or seventies who had recovered from COVID-19. V and J are TRBV5-4 and TRBJ1-2, with 12 bases identical to TRBD1. What was sequenced was PBMCs or T cells enriched from blood (not recorded which). This chain's CDR3 is CASSLGDRGRLGYTF. The CDR3, as DNA: TGTGCCAGCAGCTTGGGGGACAGGGGGCGCCTGGGCTACACCTTC. The variable domain in full, completed from reference TRBV5-4 and TRBJ1-2, reads ETGVTQSPTHLIKTRGQQVTLRCSSQSGHNTVSWYQQALGQGPQFIFQYYREEENGRGNFPPRFSGLQFPNYSSELNVNALELDDSALYLCASSLGDRGRLGYTFGSGTRLTVV.